The 26 T cell receptor beta chains below come from one sample, sequenced in a study of cytomegalovirus exposure and HLA in healthy donors. Repertoires were generated with immunoSEQ multiplex PCR, while TCRdb's copy carries only in-frame clones and drops some. This sample carries roughly 260,000 clones, around nine tenths of them seen once, and the ten largest clones take about 3%. Sequenced sample: PBMCs. The origin of the receptors is a man between 18 and 29 years old in good health and CMV-seronegative.

The chain links TRBV9 to TRBJ1-2, with 7 bases aligning to TRBD1. Trimming at V came to 4 bases and at J to 6 bases, leaving 15 bases not matched to a gene. The CDR3 sequence is 16 residues long. Per the germline V gene, CDR1 is SGDLS and CDR2 is YYNGEE. The CDR3 coding sequence is TGTGCCAGCAGCCCTGACATGACAGGGCGAAGCGATGGCTACACCTTC. It yields the protein CASSPDMTGRSDGYTF.

The genes are TRBV7-2 and TRBJ2-7; the D gene is possibly TRBD1 (6 bases). Trimming pared 1 base from V and 3 bases from J, leaving 7 bases between. Germline V gives CDR1 SGHTA, CDR2 FQGNSA. The CDR3 has 13 amino acids. DNA of the CDR3: TGTGCCAGCAGCTTAGGGACAGTCTACGAGCAGTACTTC. It yields the protein CASSLGTVYEQYF.

V is TRBV11-3 and J is TRBJ2-1; D is uncertain. V gave up 1 base and J gave up 4 bases, with 5 bases separating them. Germline-derived CDR1 and CDR2 are SGHNT and YENEEA. The CDR3 totals 13 residues. CDR3 bases: TGTGCCAGCAGCTTAGGGGCGTACAATGAGCAGTTCTTC. Protein: CASSLGAYNEQFF. Using reference TRBV11-3 and TRBJ2-1 for the parts outside the CDR3, the full variable domain is EAGVVQSPRYKIIEKKQPVAFWCNPISGHNTLYWYLQNLGQGPELLIRYENEEAVDDSQLPKDRFSAERLKGVDSTLKIQPAELGDSAVYLCASSLGAYNEQFFGPGTRLTVL.

V is TRBV28 and J is TRBJ2-1, with 7 bases aligning to TRBD2. Germline-derived CDR1 and CDR2 are MDHEN and SYDVKM. V lost 8 bases and J lost 16; bases outside the gene matches: 17. The CDR3 consists of 13 residues. CDR3 in DNA: TGTGCCAGCGGGGAACAGCTCGCGGGGGTTGACTTCTTC. Translated, it gives CASGEQLAGVDFF. Using reference TRBV28 and TRBJ2-1 for the parts outside the CDR3, the full variable domain is DVKVTQSSRYLVKRTGEKVFLECVQDMDHENMFWYRQDPGLGLRLIYFSYDVKMKEKGDIPEGYSVSREKKERFSLILESASTNQTSMYLCASGEQLAGVDFFGPGTRLTVL.

The genes are TRBV10-2 and TRBJ1-2; D gene unclear. Germline CDR1 reads WSHSY; CDR2 reads SAAADI. Trimming pared 6 bases from V and 0 bases from J, leaving 14 bases between. The CDR3 loop spans 15 amino acids. The CDR3 bases are TGCGCCAGCAGCAGGTCCCAAACCTCTAACTATGGCTACACCTTC. It specifies CASSRSQTSNYGYTF.

CDR3 loop: CASNRGGVSYEQYF. The CDR3 nucleotides are TGCGCCAGCAATCGCGGGGGCGTCTCCTACGAGCAGTACTTC. This sequence joins TRBV5-1 and TRBJ2-7; tentative D call: TRBD2 (7 bases). V was clipped by 6 bases and J by 0 bases, with 13 bases between them. The germline gives CDR1 SGHRS, CDR2 YFSETQ. The CDR3 length is 14 residues.

In its sample, this clone was seen once. This rearrangement joins TRBV5-4 to TRBJ2-1; TRBD2 agrees at 13 bases. The CDR3 totals 16 residues. Germline V gene data show CDR1 as SGHNT and CDR2 as YYREEE (reference sequence). J lost 7 bases, V lost 3 bases, and 7 bases had no gene match. CDR3 sequence: CASSWGLAGFLNEQFF. The CDR3 DNA reads TGTGCCAGCAGCTGGGGACTAGCGGGATTTCTGAATGAGCAGTTCTTC.

This chain joins TRBV29-1 and TRBJ2-3; 7 bases match TRBD2. Germline assignment: CDR1 SQVTM and CDR2 ANQGSEA. The CDR3 runs 13 residues. V shed 7 bases and J 1 base; nucleotides not matched to a gene: 5. The CDR3 spells CSGESGGTDTQYF. CDR3 in DNA: TGCAGCGGAGAGAGCGGGGGCACAGATACGCAGTATTTT.

The chain recombines TRBV7-2 with TRBJ2-1; TRBD2 might be the D (5 bases). Germline values: CDR1 SGHTA, CDR2 FQGNSA. The CDR3 consists of 14 residues. Trimming took 4 bases from V and 4 from J, leaving 11 bases between them. The CDR3 coding sequence is TGTGCCAGCAGCTACCTAGCAGGTTACAATGAGCAGTTCTTC. It translates to CASSYLAGYNEQFF.

CDR3: CASSQISNSPLHF. In DNA, the CDR3 is TGCGCCAGCAGCCAAATTAGTAATTCACCCCTCCACTTT. The chain couples TRBV4-3 to TRBJ1-6, with D uncertain. Trimming cost V 2 bases and J 6 bases, with 5 bases left between them. Germline V gene sequence: CDR1 LGHNA, CDR2 YSLEER. The CDR3 loop spans 13 amino acids.

The V call is TRBV5-1, the J call TRBJ2-3, with TRBD2 as a possible D gene (6 bases). Germline CDR1 and CDR2: SGHRS and YFSETQ. V lost 2 bases and J 2 bases, leaving 12 bases between the germline ends. The CDR3 sequence is 15 residues long. The CDR3 bases are TGCGCCAGCAGCTTATCCCTAGCGACCACAGATACGCAGTATTTT. It is translated as CASSLSLATTDTQYF.

The chain carries TRBV21-1 and TRBJ2-7; TRBD2 was called by the table and not checked on the DNA. TRBV21-1 is a documented pseudogene. CDR3 length equals 15 residues. CDR3 sequence reads: CASSKEETAAYEQYF. DNA for the CDR3: TGTGCCAGCAGCAAAGAGGAGACGGCAGCCTACGAGCAGTACTTC.

The J gene is TRBJ2-1, the V gene TRBV6-5, with D possibly matching TRBD2 (6 bases). Per germline, CDR1 MNHEY and CDR2 SVGAGI. This CDR3 spans 15 amino acids. The V end lost 8 bases, the J end lost 0 bases, and 14 bases lay between the germline ends. The CDR3 DNA sequence: TGTGCCAGCCGCGAGCTAGCGAGCTCCTACAATGAGCAGTTCTTC. Translated, it gives CASRELASSYNEQFF.

The chain is built from TRBV5-1 and TRBJ2-7; D possibly corresponds to TRBD1 (5 bases). Trimming stripped 1 base from V and 5 bases from J, with 7 bases between. Germline V gene sequence: CDR1 SGHRS, CDR2 YFSETQ. This CDR3 has 12 residues. The DNA of the CDR3 is TGCGCCAGCAGCTTGTTAGGGGACGAGCAGTACTTC. Protein sequence: CASSLLGDEQYF.

V and J are TRBV28 and TRBJ2-7, with D unclear. In germline, CDR1 is MDHEN, CDR2 SYDVKM. Trimming shortened V by 4 bases and J by 2 bases, and 9 bases separated the two germline ends. This CDR3 has 13 residues. The CDR3 sequence is CASSYHITYEQYF. DNA for the CDR3: TGTGCCAGCAGTTACCACATTACCTACGAGCAGTACTTC.

The V and J genes are TRBV13 and TRBJ1-1, with TRBD1 matching over 7 bases. CDR3 size: 16 residues. The trim removed 6 bases at V and 1 base at J, leaving 11 bases unmatched. Per germline, CDR1 PRHDT and CDR2 FYEKMQ (reference sequence). CDR3 sequence reads: CASRYILRGSNTEAFF. The CDR3, as DNA: TGTGCCAGCAGGTACATACTCAGGGGGTCGAACACTGAAGCTTTCTTT.

The rearrangement joins TRBV7-2 to TRBJ1-6, with 11 nucleotides matching TRBD1. V shed 0 bases, J shed 8 bases, and the junction held 3 bases outside the gene matches. CDR1 SGHTA and CDR2 FQGNSA come from the germline V gene. The CDR3 is 16 amino acids. The CDR3 loop is CASSLAGTGGDSPLHF. The CDR3 DNA is TGTGCCAGCAGCTTAGCGGGGACAGGGGGGGATTCACCCCTCCACTTT.

The V and J genes are TRBV11-3 and TRBJ2-2, with 7 bases fitting TRBD2. Germline lookup yields CDR1 SGHNT and CDR2 YENEEA. The CDR3 consists of 15 residues. V shed 5 bases and J 1 base; nucleotides not matched to a gene: 4. CDR3 region: CASSPIAGNTGELFF. CDR3 coding DNA: TGTGCCAGCAGCCCAATAGCGGGGAACACCGGGGAGCTGTTTTTT.

The V call is TRBV2, the J call TRBJ1-6, with a weak D call TRBD1 (6 bases). Germline lookup yields CDR1 SNHLY and CDR2 FYNNEI. Trimming left V 2 bases short and J 7 bases short, with 15 bases between. CDR3 length: 16 amino acids. The DNA for the CDR3 is TGTGCCAGCAGTGAAAATGGTGGGGGGGGCAATTCACCCCTCCACTTT. This gives the protein CASSENGGGGNSPLHF.

The genes are TRBV7-2 and TRBJ1-5; D not resolved. Germline CDR1 and CDR2: SGHTA and FQGNSA. V gave up 1 base and J gave up 7 bases, with 8 bases separating them. The CDR3 consists of 13 residues. CDR3 in amino acids: CASSLGHEQPQHF. The CDR3, as DNA: TGTGCCAGCAGCTTAGGTCACGAGCAGCCCCAGCATTTT.

CDR3 nucleotides: TGCGCCAGCAGCCCCCGGGAGGGCGTCTACGAGCAGTACTTC. This translates into CASSPREGVYEQYF. This sequence joins TRBV4-1 and TRBJ2-7; 8 positions agree with TRBD2. V was clipped by 4 bases and J by 3 bases; unmatched bases: 5. The CDR3 covers 14 residues. Germline CDR1 and CDR2: MGHRA and YSYEKL.

The chain uses TRBV19 and TRBJ1-5, with D possibly matching TRBD1 (6 bases). This CDR3 spans 14 amino acids. The germline V gene encodes CDR1 LNHDA and CDR2 SQIVND (reference sequence). V was clipped by 5 bases and J by 5 bases, with 13 bases between them. The CDR3 sequence is CASSLGAVYQPQHF. The CDR3 region has the DNA TGTGCCAGTAGTTTGGGGGCAGTATATCAGCCCCAGCATTTT. The variable domain in full, completed from reference TRBV19 and TRBJ1-5, reads DGGITQSPKYLFRKEGQNVTLSCEQNLNHDAMYWYRQDPGQGLRLIYYSQIVNDFQKGDIAEGYSVSREKKESFPLTVTSAQKNPTAFYLCASSLGAVYQPQHFGDGTRLSIL.

The chain is built from TRBV5-1 and TRBJ2-1; 8 nucleotides line up with TRBD1. The J segment lost 5 bases and the V segment lost 5 bases, leaving 9 bases of the junction unmatched. There are 15 residues in the CDR3. Germline V CDR1 and CDR2: SGHRS, YFSETQ. The CDR3 is CASRSSGQAHNEQFF. For the CDR3, the DNA is TGCGCCAGCAGAAGCTCGGGACAGGCCCACAATGAGCAGTTCTTC.

The chain carries TRBV18 and TRBJ1-2; a weak D match, TRBD1 (6 bases). The CDR3 contains 15 residues. Trimming took off 3 bases at V and 5 bases at J, with 16 bases between the two ends. Germline values: CDR1 KGHSH, CDR2 LQKENI. This chain's CDR3 is CASSPPGADGYGYTF. DNA for the CDR3: TGTGCCAGCTCACCCCCAGGGGCAGATGGTTATGGCTACACCTTC.

This clone was recorded a few times. The CDR3 DNA reads TGTGCCAGCTCACCAGAGACAGGACCTTCACCCCTCCACTTT. Its translation is CASSPETGPSPLHF. V usage is TRBV18 and J usage is TRBJ1-6, with D possibly being TRBD1 (6 bases). Germline V gene data show CDR1 as KGHSH and CDR2 as LQKENI. The CDR3 is 14 residues long. V dropped 2 bases and J dropped 9 bases, with 11 bases sitting between them.

The chain is built from TRBV5-4 and TRBJ2-5; 7 nucleotides align to TRBD2. Germline values: CDR1 SGHNT, CDR2 YYREEE (reference sequence). With V trimmed by 2 bases and J by 3 bases, 7 bases remained unmatched. This CDR3 contains 15 residues. CDR3 sequence reads: CASSFRDYNKETQYF. Written as DNA, the CDR3 is TGTGCCAGCAGCTTTCGGGACTACAATAAAGAGACCCAGTACTTC.